A selection of T cell receptor beta chains follows, all from one sample in a study of cytomegalovirus exposure and HLA in healthy donors. The protocol was immunoSEQ multiplex PCR, while the TCRdb copy is restricted to in-frame clones and leaves out a portion. This table has 95,000 to 150,000 clones, 75% to 90% appearing once. The sample consisted of PBMCs. The receptors come from a young man in good health and CMV-seropositive. The conserved cysteine and the conserved F or W are not part of the CDR3 here.

CDR3 protein: ASSFGHALGYT; V gene: TRBV7-2
CDR3 protein: ASSLDGHQTDTQY; V gene: TRBV5-1
CDR3 protein: ASSRDRDNEQF; V gene: TRBV6-5
CDR3 protein: ASSAPQRGYNEQF; V gene: TRBV2
CDR3 protein: ASGELGDRGVNEQF; V gene: TRBV6-6
CDR3 protein: ASSDKGIGELF; V gene: TRBV6-4
CDR3 protein: ASSKQGRSSTDTQY; V gene: TRBV19
CDR3 protein: ASGQTYDSPYEQY; V gene: TRBV12-5
CDR3 protein: ASSYLSGGVGNEQF; V gene: TRBV6-5
CDR3 protein: ASSYDGSTNEKLF; V gene: TRBV9
CDR3 protein: ASSSQGRGYGYT; V gene: TRBV28
CDR3 protein: ASSFSRGSSYEQY; V gene: TRBV7-9
CDR3 protein: SVGREVNQPQH; V gene: TRBV29-1
CDR3 protein: ASSQDRAGQPQH; V gene: TRBV2
CDR3 protein: ASSPSAGGSYEQY; V gene: TRBV18
CDR3 protein: ASSQFPVRDRGISNQPQH; V gene: TRBV23-1
CDR3 protein: AISEMAGQGGGYGYT; V gene: TRBV10-3
CDR3 protein: AKPFQSQRTGHNQPQH; V gene: TRBV2
CDR3 protein: ASSARDTPNYGYT; V gene: TRBV7-9
CDR3 protein: ASSFAGGQETQY; V gene: TRBV28
CDR3 protein: ASSVDRSSYEQY; V gene: TRBV6-1
CDR3 protein: ASSTRGGSYGYT; V gene: TRBV27
CDR3 protein: ASSEDNLAGGPTDTQY; V gene: TRBV2
CDR3 protein: ASSLSGQGATNEKLF; V gene: TRBV11-2
CDR3 protein: ASSDTGTGLYEQY; V gene: TRBV5-1
CDR3 protein: ASSLASSGELF; V gene: TRBV7-8
CDR3 protein: ASSLSGGEVVGAF; V gene: TRBV27
CDR3 protein: ASSKKGFRAYEQY; V gene: TRBV21-1
CDR3 protein: ASSVTGGEQY; V gene: TRBV7-3
CDR3 protein: ASSYSQGTEAF; V gene: TRBV6-5
CDR3 protein: ASSDGTSGGVKDTQY; V gene: TRBV6-4
CDR3 protein: ASSPRTGNYGYT; V gene: TRBV27
CDR3 protein: ASSPTQDRGYEQY; V gene: TRBV5-1
CDR3 protein: ASSARGAGGLTQY; V gene: TRBV6-1
CDR3 protein: ASSEKGRVRAF; V gene: TRBV6-1
CDR3 protein: ASSVGPGRGGWETQY; V gene: TRBV9
CDR3 protein: AISEGQGHGNQPQH; V gene: TRBV10-3
CDR3 protein: ASSDTGQGNEQF; V gene: TRBV7-9
CDR3 protein: ASSETLPGVYSGANGLT; V gene: TRBV10-1
CDR3 protein: AWTGTNFYGYT; V gene: TRBV30
CDR3 protein: ASSLSRPLH; V gene: TRBV5-8
CDR3 protein: SVGQGIDQPQH; V gene: TRBV29-1
CDR3 protein: ASRQECNEKLF; V gene: TRBV21-1
CDR3 protein: SVRLPLMNTEAF; V gene: TRBV29-1
CDR3 protein: AITLRDRETDTQY; V gene: TRBV2